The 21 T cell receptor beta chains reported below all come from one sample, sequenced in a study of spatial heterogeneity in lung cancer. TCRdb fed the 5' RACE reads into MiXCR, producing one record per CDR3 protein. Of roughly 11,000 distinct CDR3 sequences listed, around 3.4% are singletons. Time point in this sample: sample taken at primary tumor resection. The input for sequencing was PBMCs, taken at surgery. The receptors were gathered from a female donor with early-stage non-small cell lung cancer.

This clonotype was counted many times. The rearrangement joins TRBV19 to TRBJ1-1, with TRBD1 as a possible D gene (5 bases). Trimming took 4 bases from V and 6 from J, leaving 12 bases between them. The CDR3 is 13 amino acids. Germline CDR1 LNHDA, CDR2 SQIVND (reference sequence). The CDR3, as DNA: TGTGCCAGTAGTAGGGGGGTATTCGCTGAAGCTTTCTTT. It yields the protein CASSRGVFAEAFF.

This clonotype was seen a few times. The DNA of the CDR3 is TGCGCCAGCAGCTTGGACCTTCCGGAGAGGCAGTACTTC. This sequence encodes CASSLDLPERQYF. The V and J genes are TRBV5-1 and TRBJ2-7, with D hard to call. Trimming left V 0 bases short and J 9 bases short, with 13 bases between. CDR1 and CDR2 from the germline V gene are SGHRS and YFSETQ. The CDR3 extends over 13 amino acids.

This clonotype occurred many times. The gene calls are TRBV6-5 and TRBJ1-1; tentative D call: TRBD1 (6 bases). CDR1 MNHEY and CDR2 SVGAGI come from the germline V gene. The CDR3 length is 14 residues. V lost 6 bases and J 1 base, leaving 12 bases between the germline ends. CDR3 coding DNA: TGTGCCAGCAGAACCGGACAGAAGAACACTGAAGCTTTCTTT. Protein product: CASRTGQKNTEAFF.

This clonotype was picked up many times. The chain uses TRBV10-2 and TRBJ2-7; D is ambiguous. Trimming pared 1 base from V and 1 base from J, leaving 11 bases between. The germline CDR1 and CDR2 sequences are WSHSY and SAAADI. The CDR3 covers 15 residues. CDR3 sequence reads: CASSELGTRSYEQYF. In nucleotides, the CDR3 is TGCGCCAGCAGTGAGTTGGGAACCAGGTCCTACGAGCAGTACTTC.

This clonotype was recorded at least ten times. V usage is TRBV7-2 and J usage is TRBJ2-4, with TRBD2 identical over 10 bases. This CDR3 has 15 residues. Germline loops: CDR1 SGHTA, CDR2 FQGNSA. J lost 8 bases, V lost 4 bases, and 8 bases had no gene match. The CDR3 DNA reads TGTGCCAGCAGCTCTAGCGGGGGCACGAGGGACATTCAGTACTTC. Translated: CASSSSGGTRDIQYF. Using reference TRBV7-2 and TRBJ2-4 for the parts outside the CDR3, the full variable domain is GAGVSQSPSNKVTEKGKDVELRCDPISGHTALYWYRQSLGQGLEFLIYFQGNSAPDKSGLPSDRFSAERTGGSVSTLTIQRTQQEDSAVYLCASSSSGGTRDIQYFGAGTRLSVL.

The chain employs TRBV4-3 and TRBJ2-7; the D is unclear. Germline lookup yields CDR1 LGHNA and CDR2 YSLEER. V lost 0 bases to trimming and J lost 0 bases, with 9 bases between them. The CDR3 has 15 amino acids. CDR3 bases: TGCGCCAGCAGCCAAGATCTCCACGTCTCCTACGAGCAGTACTTC. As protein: CASSQDLHVSYEQYF.

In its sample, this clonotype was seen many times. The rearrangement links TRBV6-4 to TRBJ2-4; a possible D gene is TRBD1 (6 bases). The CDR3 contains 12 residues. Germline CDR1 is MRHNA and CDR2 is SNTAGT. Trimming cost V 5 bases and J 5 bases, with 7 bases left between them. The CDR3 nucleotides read TGTGCCAGCAGTTACAGGGAAAACATTCAGTACTTC. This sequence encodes CASSYRENIQYF.

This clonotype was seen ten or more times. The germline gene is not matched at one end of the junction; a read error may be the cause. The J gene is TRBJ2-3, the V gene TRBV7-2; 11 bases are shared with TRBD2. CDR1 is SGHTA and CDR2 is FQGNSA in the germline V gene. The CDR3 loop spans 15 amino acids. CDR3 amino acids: CASSVAGGPVDTQYF. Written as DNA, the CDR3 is TGTGCCAGCAGCGTAGCGGGAGGGCCTGTAGATACGCAGTATTTT.

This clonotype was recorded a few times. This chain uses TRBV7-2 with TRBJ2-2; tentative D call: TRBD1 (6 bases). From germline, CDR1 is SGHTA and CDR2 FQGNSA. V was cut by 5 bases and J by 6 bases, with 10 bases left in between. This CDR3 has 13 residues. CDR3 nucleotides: TGTGCCAGCAGCCAATACAGGGCCGGGGAGCTGTTTTTT. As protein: CASSQYRAGELFF.

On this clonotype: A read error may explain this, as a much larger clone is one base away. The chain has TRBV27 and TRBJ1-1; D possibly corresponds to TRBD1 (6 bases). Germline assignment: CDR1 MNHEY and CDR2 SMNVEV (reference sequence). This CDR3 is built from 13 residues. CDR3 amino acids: CASSPVGGTESFF. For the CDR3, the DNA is TGTGCCAGCAGTCCAGTGGGGGGCACTGAATCTTTCTTT.

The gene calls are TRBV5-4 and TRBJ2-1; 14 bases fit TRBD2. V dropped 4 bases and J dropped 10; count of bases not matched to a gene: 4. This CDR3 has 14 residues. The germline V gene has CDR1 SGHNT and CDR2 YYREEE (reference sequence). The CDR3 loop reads CASSPGLAGDEQFF. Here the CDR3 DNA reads TGTGCCAGCAGCCCGGGACTAGCGGGGGACGAGCAGTTCTTC.

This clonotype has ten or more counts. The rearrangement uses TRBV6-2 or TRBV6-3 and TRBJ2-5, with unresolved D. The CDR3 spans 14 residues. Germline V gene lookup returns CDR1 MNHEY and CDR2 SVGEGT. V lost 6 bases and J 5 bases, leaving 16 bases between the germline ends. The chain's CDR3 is CASSPPGNWETQYF. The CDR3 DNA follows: TGTGCCAGCAGCCCCCCTGGGAATTGGGAGACCCAGTACTTC.

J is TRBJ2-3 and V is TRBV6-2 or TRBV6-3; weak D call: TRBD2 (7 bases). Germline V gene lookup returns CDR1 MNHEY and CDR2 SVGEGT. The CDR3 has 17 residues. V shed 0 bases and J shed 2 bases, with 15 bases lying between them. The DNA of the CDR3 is TGTGCCAGCAGTTACTCTGTGCGGGGGCTAGACACAGATACGCAGTATTTT. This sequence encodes CASSYSVRGLDTDTQYF.

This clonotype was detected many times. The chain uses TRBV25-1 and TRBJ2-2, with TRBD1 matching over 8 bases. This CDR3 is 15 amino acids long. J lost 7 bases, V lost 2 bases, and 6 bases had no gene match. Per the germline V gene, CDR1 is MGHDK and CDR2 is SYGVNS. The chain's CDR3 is CASSEQGARVGELFF. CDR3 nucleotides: TGTGCCAGCAGTGAACAGGGGGCGCGCGTCGGGGAGCTGTTTTTT.

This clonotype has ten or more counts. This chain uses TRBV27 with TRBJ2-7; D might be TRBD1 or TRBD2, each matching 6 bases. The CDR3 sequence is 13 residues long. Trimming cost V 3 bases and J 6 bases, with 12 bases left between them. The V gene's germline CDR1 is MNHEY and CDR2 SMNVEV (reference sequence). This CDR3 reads CASSFQGGGEQYF. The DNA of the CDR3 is TGTGCCAGCAGTTTTCAAGGGGGAGGCGAGCAGTACTTC.

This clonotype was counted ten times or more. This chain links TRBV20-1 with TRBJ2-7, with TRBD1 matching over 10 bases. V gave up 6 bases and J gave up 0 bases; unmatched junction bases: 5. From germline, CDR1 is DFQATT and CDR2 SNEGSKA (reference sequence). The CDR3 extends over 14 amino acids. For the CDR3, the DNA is TGCAGTGCAACCGGGACAGGGGCCTCCTACGAGCAGTACTTC. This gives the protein CSATGTGASYEQYF.

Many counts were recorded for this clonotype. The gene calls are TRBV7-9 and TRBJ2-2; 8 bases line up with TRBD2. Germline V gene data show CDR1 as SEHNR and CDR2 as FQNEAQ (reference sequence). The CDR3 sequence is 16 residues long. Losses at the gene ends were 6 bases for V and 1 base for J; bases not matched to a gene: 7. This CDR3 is CASRSPSGQNTGELFF. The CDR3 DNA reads TGTGCCAGCAGAAGCCCTAGCGGGCAGAACACCGGGGAGCTGTTTTTT.

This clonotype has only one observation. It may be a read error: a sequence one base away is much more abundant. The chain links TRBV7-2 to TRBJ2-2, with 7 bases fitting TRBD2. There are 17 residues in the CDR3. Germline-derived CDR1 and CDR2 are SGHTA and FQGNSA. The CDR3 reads CASSSEPGTIHTEELFF. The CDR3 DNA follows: TGTGCCAGCAGCTCCGAACCCGGGACTATACACACCGAGGAGCTGTTTTTT. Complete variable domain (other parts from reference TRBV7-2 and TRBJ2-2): GAGVSQSPSNKVTEKGKDVELRCDPISGHTALYWYRQSLGQGLEFLIYFQGNSAPDKSGLPSDRFSAERTGGSVSTLTIQRTQQEDSAVYLCASSSEPGTIHTEELFFGEGSRLTVL.

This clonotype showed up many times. DNA for the CDR3: TGTGCCAGCAGCCAAGATGGGGTAAATGAAAAACTGTTTTTT. This codes for CASSQDGVNEKLFF. The rearrangement joins TRBV4-2 to TRBJ1-4, with unresolved D. Trimming took 0 bases from V and 5 from J, leaving 7 bases between them. Germline V CDR1 and CDR2: LGHNA, YNFKEQ. The CDR3 spans 14 residues.

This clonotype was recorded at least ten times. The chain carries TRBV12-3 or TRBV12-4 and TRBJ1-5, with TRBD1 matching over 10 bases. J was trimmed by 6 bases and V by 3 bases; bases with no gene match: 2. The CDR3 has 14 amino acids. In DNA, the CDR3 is TGTGCCAGCAGTTTCTGGACAGGGGGTCAGCCCCAGCATTTT. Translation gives CASSFWTGGQPQHF.

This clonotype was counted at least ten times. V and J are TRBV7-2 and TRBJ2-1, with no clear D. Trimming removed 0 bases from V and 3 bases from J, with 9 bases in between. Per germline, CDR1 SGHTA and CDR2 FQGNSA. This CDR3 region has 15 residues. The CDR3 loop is CASSLAYRYYNEQFF. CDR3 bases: TGTGCCAGCAGCTTAGCCTACAGATACTACAATGAGCAGTTCTTC.